This TCR beta chain was sequenced during a study of blood T cell repertoires in COVID-19. As for the study in general: Some COVID-19 samples were acute and others convalescent; all came from the United States, Italy and Spain. PBMCs, B-cell-depleted T cells, or T cells provided the cDNA or gDNA that made up the material.

Clones were sequenced by immunoSEQ multiplex PCR, and TCRdb holds only the in-frame ones, with some missing. The sample contains approximately 76,000 clones, roughly 90% of which appear only once. V was pared by 1 base and J by 4 bases, with 3 bases of the junction left unmatched. Germline values: CDR1 SGHTA, CDR2 FQGNSA. This CDR3 is built from 16 residues. The receptor comes from a man older than 75 in a cohort sampled during active COVID-19. The V call is TRBV7-2, the J call TRBJ2-5; 13 bases agree with TRBD2. Sequences were obtained from peripheral blood. CDR3 sequence reads: CASSLGLAGGLETQYF. The CDR3, as DNA: TGTGCCAGCAGCTTAGGACTAGCGGGGGGTTTAGAGACCCAGTACTTC.